This paragraph covers one T cell receptor (beta chain) sequence. Time point specified: pre-treatment sample, taken before nivolumab and TIL therapy. CDR1 is LGHNT, CDR2 FRNRAP, per germline. The V gene lost 6 bases and the J gene lost 4 bases, with 4 bases spanning the gap. The CDR3 runs 11 residues. The immunoSEQ assay was v3. The protocol was immunoSEQ multiplex PCR, while the TCRdb copy is restricted to in-frame clones and leaves out a portion. There are approximately 60,000 clones in the sample; about 81% occur only once, and less than 3.5% lies in the top ten. This entry comes from a study of TIL therapy for anti-PD-1-resistant metastatic lung cancer.

The sequencing here drew on blood, taken at baseline. The sequence came from a person between 25 and 80 years old with non-small cell lung cancer. The chain is built from TRBV12-5 and TRBJ2-1; no definite D call. This CDR3 is CASGSYNEQFF. The CDR3 DNA follows: TGTGCTAGTGGAAGTTACAATGAGCAGTTCTTC.